Listed below are T cell receptor beta chains from one sample, sequenced in a study of blood T cell repertoires in COVID-19. Method: immunoSEQ multiplex PCR; TCRdb's copy keeps in-frame clones and lacks some. The sample records more than 90,000 clones, roughly 81% being singletons. Sequences were obtained from peripheral blood. Receptor source: a man aged 35-49 years with acute or convalescent COVID-19. CDR3s include the opening cysteine and the closing phenylalanine or tryptophan. The order of the fields is CDR3 protein, CDR3 DNA, D gene, clone size, J gene, V gene. D genes are given only for firm matches. Clone size appears in some rows only: once, few, many, or a class for an expanded clone.

CDR3: CATSRGDRGLGNTEAFF; DNA: TGTGCCACCAGCAGAGGGGACAGGGGGCTTGGGAACACTGAAGCTTTCTTT; D: TRBD1; size: NA; J: TRBJ1-1; V: TRBV15
CDR3: CASSIRDSNQPQHF; DNA: TGTGCCAGTAGTATACGCGATAGCAATCAGCCCCAGCATTTT; D: NA; size: few; J: TRBJ1-5; V: TRBV19
CDR3: CASSDYPGQSYEQYF; DNA: TGCGCCAGCAGCGATTATCCGGGACAGTCCTACGAGCAGTACTTC; D: TRBD1; size: NA; J: TRBJ2-7; V: TRBV5-1
CDR3: CASRGQGAGNTEAFF; DNA: TGTGCCAGCAGAGGACAGGGTGCGGGGAACACTGAAGCTTTCTTT; D: TRBD1; size: NA; J: TRBJ1-1; V: TRBV6-5
CDR3: CASSKQISTGELFF; DNA: TGTGCCAGCAGCAAACAGATCTCCACCGGGGAGCTGTTTTTT; D: NA; size: few; J: TRBJ2-2; V: TRBV7-2
CDR3: CASSLEQARGYTF; DNA: TGTGCCAGCAGTTTAGAGCAGGCTCGGGGCTACACCTTC; D: NA; size: NA; J: TRBJ1-2; V: TRBV28
CDR3: CASSRPGLEWENEQFF; DNA: TGTGCCAGCAGCCGACCGGGCCTCGAATGGGAGAATGAGCAGTTCTTC; D: NA; size: NA; J: TRBJ2-1; V: TRBV7-9
CDR3: CSASGVSRKSYEQYF; DNA: TGCAGTGCTAGTGGAGTGTCTAGAAAGAGCTACGAGCAGTACTTC; D: NA; size: NA; J: TRBJ2-7; V: TRBV20-1
CDR3: CASSLMPGSSYNEQFF; DNA: TGTGCCAGCAGCTTAATGCCCGGTAGCTCCTACAATGAGCAGTTCTTC; D: NA; size: NA; J: TRBJ2-1; V: TRBV7-9
CDR3: CSVEPRQETQYF; DNA: TGCAGCGTTGAACCCAGACAAGAGACCCAGTACTTC; D: NA; size: NA; J: TRBJ2-5; V: TRBV29-1
CDR3: CASSYASLAGGSGQFF; DNA: TGTGCCAGCAGTTACGCTTCGCTAGCGGGGGGGTCTGGGCAGTTCTTC; D: TRBD2; size: once; J: TRBJ2-1; V: TRBV6-2/TRBV6-3
CDR3: CSVDSRGRVIDTQYF; DNA: TGCAGCGTTGACTCCCGTGGCAGGGTGATAGATACGCAGTATTTT; D: NA; size: once; J: TRBJ2-3; V: TRBV29-1
CDR3: CASRTDRDGRNYGYTF; DNA: TGCGCCAGCAGGACGGACAGGGATGGACGGAACTATGGCTACACCTTC; D: TRBD1; size: NA; J: TRBJ1-2; V: TRBV23-1
CDR3: CASRTRDKRTGGFNYGYTF; DNA: TGTGCCAGCAGAACCCGGGATAAACGGACAGGGGGATTTAACTATGGCTACACCTTC; D: TRBD1; size: NA; J: TRBJ1-2; V: TRBV27
CDR3: CASSYTSGRGLDEQFF; DNA: TGCGCCAGCAGTTACACTAGCGGGAGGGGGTTGGATGAGCAGTTCTTC; D: TRBD2; size: NA; J: TRBJ2-1; V: TRBV10-1
CDR3: CASSLAGEVDTQYF; DNA: TGTGCCAGCAGCTTGGCGGGAGAGGTAGATACGCAGTATTTT; D: TRBD2; size: NA; J: TRBJ2-3; V: TRBV7-9
CDR3: CSVRGTNEKLFF; DNA: TGCAGCGTCCGGGGAACTAATGAAAAACTGTTTTTT; D: NA; size: few; J: TRBJ1-4; V: TRBV29-1
CDR3: CASSFLGTGSNEQYF; DNA: TGTGCCAGCAGTTTCCTGGGAACAGGGTCCAACGAGCAGTACTTC; D: NA; size: NA; J: TRBJ2-7; V: TRBV28
CDR3: CASSVDREDGYTF; DNA: TGCGCCAGCAGCGTCGACAGGGAAGATGGCTACACCTTC; D: TRBD1; size: NA; J: TRBJ1-2; V: TRBV5-1
CDR3: CASSSPGQLFGYTF; DNA: TGTGCCAGCAGTTCACCGGGACAGTTGTTTGGCTACACCTTC; D: TRBD1; size: NA; J: TRBJ1-2; V: TRBV28
CDR3: CASTGLDKNEQYF; DNA: TGTGCCAGCACCGGCTTGGACAAAAACGAGCAGTACTTC; D: NA; size: NA; J: TRBJ2-7; V: TRBV6-5
CDR3: CASSFFADTQYF; DNA: TGCGCCAGCAGCTTCTTTGCAGATACGCAGTATTTT; D: NA; size: NA; J: TRBJ2-3; V: TRBV11-2
CDR3: CASRGIYTEAFF; DNA: TGTGCCTCCCGCGGCATTTACACTGAAGCTTTCTTT; D: NA; size: NA; J: TRBJ1-1; V: TRBV7-9
CDR3: CASIRGGGGNQPQHF; DNA: TGTGCCAGCATAAGGGGGGGCGGCGGCAATCAGCCCCAGCATTTT; D: NA; size: NA; J: TRBJ1-5; V: TRBV28
CDR3: CASSLGDRVYRYEQYF; DNA: TGCGCCAGCAGCTTGGGGGACAGGGTTTATCGCTACGAGCAGTACTTC; D: TRBD1; size: NA; J: TRBJ2-7; V: TRBV5-1
CDR3: CASSLGRGGVETQYF; DNA: TGCGCCAGCAGCTTGGGAAGAGGGGGAGTAGAGACCCAGTACTTC; D: NA; size: NA; J: TRBJ2-5; V: TRBV5-1
CDR3: CASSLVGLAGAYYQETQYF; DNA: TGTGCCAGCAGCCTCGTGGGACTAGCGGGGGCCTACTACCAAGAGACCCAGTACTTC; D: TRBD2; size: once; J: TRBJ2-5; V: TRBV7-9
CDR3: CASSQDYGDEQFF; DNA: TGTGCCAGCAGCCAAGACTATGGGGATGAGCAGTTCTTC; D: NA; size: NA; J: TRBJ2-1; V: TRBV7-3
CDR3: CAGFAWGAEQFF; DNA: TGTGCCGGGTTTGCATGGGGAGCTGAGCAGTTCTTC; D: NA; size: NA; J: TRBJ2-1; V: TRBV19
CDR3: CASSQDTGSGNQPQHF; DNA: TGCGCCAGCAGCCAAGATACGGGTTCCGGCAATCAGCCCCAGCATTTT; D: NA; size: NA; J: TRBJ1-5; V: TRBV4-3
CDR3: CASSPGDRTSYEQYF; DNA: TGTGCCAGCAGCCCCGGGGACAGGACCTCCTACGAGCAGTACTTC; D: TRBD1; size: once; J: TRBJ2-7; V: TRBV13
CDR3: CASSPRTGYNEQFF; DNA: TGTGCCAGCAGCCCCCGGACAGGGTACAATGAGCAGTTCTTC; D: TRBD1; size: NA; J: TRBJ2-1; V: TRBV5-6
CDR3: CASSLSGRFNNEQFF; DNA: TGTGCCAGCAGTTTGAGTGGGAGATTTAACAATGAGCAGTTCTTC; D: NA; size: NA; J: TRBJ2-1; V: TRBV28
CDR3: CASSQRPDMAYEQYF; DNA: TGCGCCAGCAGCCAAAGACCTGACATGGCCTACGAGCAGTACTTC; D: NA; size: NA; J: TRBJ2-7; V: TRBV4-3
CDR3: CASSPQGWGGYTF; DNA: TGCGCCAGCAGCCCCCAGGGGTGGGGAGGCTACACCTTC; D: NA; size: once; J: TRBJ1-2; V: TRBV4-1
CDR3: CASSISGRAIDTQYF; DNA: TGTGCCAGCAGTATTAGCGGGAGGGCCATAGATACGCAGTATTTT; D: TRBD2; size: NA; J: TRBJ2-3; V: TRBV28
CDR3: CARSRPGQSTPLHF; DNA: TGTGCCAGAAGCAGACCGGGACAGTCGACACCCCTCCACTTT; D: NA; size: NA; J: TRBJ1-6; V: TRBV7-5
CDR3: CASSKTQYNEQFF; DNA: TGTGCCAGCAGCAAGACACAGTACAATGAGCAGTTCTTC; D: NA; size: NA; J: TRBJ2-1; V: TRBV7-9
CDR3: CASSRDRGSPQHF; DNA: TGTGCCAGCAGTAGGGACAGGGGGTCGCCCCAGCATTTT; D: TRBD1; size: once; J: TRBJ1-5; V: TRBV11-2
CDR3: CASSPDALGLYGYTF; DNA: TGTGCCAGCAGTCCCGACGCCTTGGGACTCTATGGCTACACCTTC; D: NA; size: few; J: TRBJ1-2; V: TRBV6-5
CDR3: CASRSYAGAWDEQFF; DNA: TGTGCCAGCAGGAGCTACGCGGGGGCCTGGGATGAGCAGTTCTTC; D: NA; size: once; J: TRBJ2-1; V: TRBV5-4
CDR3: CASSRLIGGGTGELFF; DNA: TGCGCCAGCAGCCGCCTCATCGGGGGGGGCACCGGGGAGCTGTTTTTT; D: TRBD2; size: NA; J: TRBJ2-2; V: TRBV5-1
CDR3: CAWRDSFRAAFF; DNA: TGTGCCTGGAGGGACAGCTTTAGGGCGGCTTTCTTT; D: NA; size: few; J: TRBJ1-1; V: TRBV30
CDR3: CASSPGTSSYEQYF; DNA: TGCGCCAGCAGCCCTGGGACTAGCAGCTACGAGCAGTACTTC; D: TRBD2; size: NA; J: TRBJ2-7; V: TRBV5-1
CDR3: CASSPQGAFGYTF; DNA: TGTGCCAGCAGCCCCCAGGGGGCTTTTGGCTACACCTTC; D: TRBD1; size: NA; J: TRBJ1-2; V: TRBV11-2
CDR3: CASSEEHDSNQPQHF; DNA: TGTGCCAGCAGTGAGGAGCATGATAGCAATCAGCCCCAGCATTTT; D: NA; size: NA; J: TRBJ1-5; V: TRBV2
CDR3: CASSHGTSGNEQFF; DNA: TGTGCCAGCAGCCACGGGACTAGCGGGAATGAGCAGTTCTTC; D: TRBD2; size: NA; J: TRBJ2-1; V: TRBV11-3
CDR3: CASRDRDRIHNYGYTF; DNA: TGTGCCAGCAGGGACCGGGACAGAATTCATAACTATGGCTACACCTTC; D: TRBD1; size: NA; J: TRBJ1-2; V: TRBV5-8
CDR3: CASSNRGALLVGYTF; DNA: TGTGCCAGCAGTAACAGGGGGGCCTTGCTAGTTGGCTACACCTTC; D: TRBD1; size: NA; J: TRBJ1-2; V: TRBV5-6
CDR3: CASSQKGPGNRGDEQFF; DNA: TGCGCCAGCAGCCAAAAGGGGCCAGGGAATCGGGGGGATGAGCAGTTCTTC; D: TRBD2; size: few; J: TRBJ2-1; V: TRBV4-1
CDR3: CASRPGQGVDYGYTF; DNA: TGTGCCAGCAGGCCCGGACAGGGCGTAGACTATGGCTACACCTTC; D: TRBD1; size: NA; J: TRBJ1-2; V: TRBV2
CDR3: CASSPGQGSSYEQYF; DNA: TGTGCCAGCTCACCCGGGCAGGGCAGCTCCTACGAGCAGTACTTC; D: NA; size: NA; J: TRBJ2-7; V: TRBV18
CDR3: CASSRDRVRDTQYF; DNA: TGTGCCAGCAGCCGGGACAGGGTGAGAGATACGCAGTATTTT; D: TRBD1; size: few; J: TRBJ2-3; V: TRBV6-5